The source of this T cell receptor (beta chain) is a study of T cell responses to AZD1222 COVID-19 vaccine. In the study overall: Second-dose intervals near 4 or 12 weeks were combined.

Sequencing was performed with immunoSEQ multiplex PCR; in TCRdb, only in-frame clones are kept and a portion is missing. The table has 72,000 or so clones, 85% seen once; the top ten hold 20%. Regarding this clone: Its antigen remains unknown.

Trimming pared 1 base from V and 7 bases from J, leaving 14 bases between. Germline loops: CDR1 MNHEY, CDR2 SVGAGI. CDR3 length: 16 amino acids. Study results and limitations: White British people made up most donors, females outnumbered males, and clonal diversity was possibly underestimated. Only 6 or 7 AZD1222 recipients tested seropositive at baseline.

The source is an adult in good health. Sequencing was performed on peripheral blood, taken on day 0 of AZD1222 vaccination. The rearrangement uses TRBV6-5 and TRBJ1-6; the D gene is possibly TRBD1 (6 bases). The CDR3, as DNA: TGTGCCAGCAGTTACTTTCGACAGGTAGAGAATTCACCCCTCCACTTT. Residues: CASSYFRQVENSPLHF.